What follows are 5 T cell receptor beta chains derived from one specimen sequenced in a study of blood T cell repertoires in COVID-19. Method: immunoSEQ multiplex PCR; TCRdb's copy keeps in-frame clones and lacks some. The sample lists about 280,000 clones, roughly 90% occurring once. Sequenced: peripheral blood. These receptor sequences come from a man in his forties or fifties with acute or convalescent COVID-19.

The V gene is TRBV15, the J gene TRBJ1-2; TRBD1 might be the D (5 bases). The CDR3 runs to 14 residues. CDR1 is LNHNV, CDR2 YYDKDF, per germline (reference sequence). The V end lost 4 bases, the J end lost 8 bases, and 17 bases lay between the germline ends. CDR3 in DNA: TGTGCCACCAGCACGCGGGGACGGACTTTAGGCTACACCTTC. Translating it yields CATSTRGRTLGYTF.

This clone has only one observation. V usage is TRBV7-9 and J usage is TRBJ2-5; 8 bases fit TRBD1. Trimming at V came to 4 bases and at J to 5 bases, leaving 9 bases not matched to a gene. Germline V gene lookup returns CDR1 SEHNR and CDR2 FQNEAQ (reference sequence). The CDR3 covers 15 residues. DNA for the CDR3: TGTGCCAGCAGCTCCTCGACAGGGGTTGTTGAGACCCAGTACTTC. This codes for CASSSSTGVVETQYF.

The chain combines TRBV5-6 with TRBJ1-1, with no clear D. The length of the CDR3 is 12 residues. Germline V gene lookup returns CDR1 SGHDT and CDR2 YYEEEE. V was cut by 1 base and J by 10 bases, with 11 bases left in between. The CDR3 sequence: CASSLRLRGAFF. In DNA, the CDR3 is TGTGCCAGCAGCTTGCGTCTTAGAGGAGCTTTCTTT.

The CDR3 DNA is TGTGCCAGTAGAGGTAGCGGCTCCTACGAGCAGTACTTC. Protein sequence: CASRGSGSYEQYF. This rearrangement joins TRBV19 to TRBJ2-7, with a possible D match to TRBD2 (6 bases). With 6 bases removed from V and 0 bases from J, the gap between germline ends came to 9 bases. CDR1 is LNHDA and CDR2 is SQIVND in the germline V gene (reference sequence). The CDR3 runs to 13 residues.

The rearrangement joins TRBV7-3 to TRBJ2-1; D is perhaps TRBD2 (7 bases). The germline gives CDR1 SGHTA, CDR2 FQGTGA. This CDR3 comprises 15 residues. V shed 3 bases and J shed 4 bases, with 13 bases lying between them. The CDR3 sequence: CASSLIGGAYNEQFF. DNA for the CDR3: TGTGCCAGCAGCTTGATAGGGGGGGCATACAATGAGCAGTTCTTC. The complete variable domain, with remaining parts taken from reference TRBV7-3 and TRBJ2-1, reads GAGVSQTPSNKVTEKGKYVELRCDPISGHTALYWYRQSLGQGPEFLIYFQGTGAADDSGLPNDRFFAVRPEGSVSTLKIQRTERGDSAVYLCASSLIGGAYNEQFFGPGTRLTVL.